The 2 T cell receptor beta chains given below trace back to one sample, sequenced in a study of CD8+CD57+ T cells in acquired aplastic anemia (dated by TCRdb to the late 2010s). Sequencing was carried out with an Illumina HiSeq 2000. Profiling of TCR beta VDJ combinations and CDR3 sequences used genomic DNA as the template. The public reads were run again by TCRdb, first through fastp at Q25 and then through MiXCR, and only productive beta chains were kept. Rows merge per CDR3 protein into single entries with the most common DNA and genes. The sample table shows roughly 150,000 distinct CDR3 sequences, and approximately 51% are seen once. The ten largest clonotypes hold 3.2% of the sample. The patients picked for sequencing were ones in whom flow cytometry had shown an expansion of CD8+CD57+ cells. What was sequenced was sorted CD4+, CD8+, or CD8+CD57+ T cells (not recorded which) from PBMCs. The source of these receptors is a human donor with aplastic anemia.

This clonotype was detected many times. In DNA form, the CDR3 reads TGTGCCAGCAGCCAACAAGGACAGCTGAACACTGAAGCTTTCTTT. Amino acid sequence: CASSQQGQLNTEAFF. This chain links TRBV14 with TRBJ1-1; maybe TRBD1 (6 bases). The CDR3 covers 15 residues. Per the germline V gene, CDR1 is SGHDN and CDR2 is FVKESK. The V and J ends lost 2 bases and 0 bases respectively, with 10 bases between them.

The V call is TRBV10-3, the J call TRBJ1-2; TRBD1 agrees at 8 bases. V lost 5 bases to trimming and J lost 8 bases; unmatched junction nucleotides: 7. Per the germline V gene, CDR1 is ENHRY and CDR2 is SYGVKD. This CDR3 has 13 amino acids. For the CDR3, the DNA is TGTGCCATCAGTATGGGACAGGCCCGGGGCTACACCTTC. As protein: CAISMGQARGYTF.